This TCR beta chain was sequenced in a study of cytomegalovirus exposure and HLA in healthy donors. About this clone itself: Its antigen remains unknown.

PCR involved 60 Vbeta and 13 Jbeta primers. Data came from immunoSEQ multiplex PCR; TCRdb stores just in-frame clones and leaves some out. The repertoire consists of about 200,000 clones, with around nine tenths occurring once and the leading ten covering approximately 0.31%. Findings of the study overall: When a later analysis compared HLA-associated TCR beta chains with equally common others, the HLA-associated chains turned out to be more clonally expanded and to have lower generation probabilities. Most CMV-associated TCR beta chains were later found to appear HLA-restricted.

Material: PBMCs. The receptor was isolated from a woman aged 30 to 39 in good health and CMV-seronegative.

CDR3 nucleotides: TGTGCCAGCAGTCCCCGAGGTGGATTAACTGAAGCTTTCTTT. This codes for CASSPRGGLTEAFF. The rearrangement links TRBV28 to TRBJ1-1; D remains unclear. Trimming removed 5 bases at V and 5 bases at J, with 15 bases between. Looked up from germline, CDR1 is MDHEN and CDR2 is SYDVKM. CDR3 size: 14 residues.